This TCR beta chain emerged from a study of OX40 agonist ivuxolimab in advanced cancers. Study summary: It was ivuxolimab, an agonistic anti-OX40 (CD134) antibody, that patients were treated with.

Germline CDR1 reads LGHNA; CDR2 reads YSLEER. The CDR3 has 14 amino acids. Trimming left V 1 base short and J 1 base short, with 8 bases between. A note on this clone: The antigen remains unidentified.

The data were produced by immunoSEQ multiplex PCR, yet TCRdb's version contains in-frame clones alone and is incomplete. The sample includes roughly 32,000 clones, 81% seen only once; the top ten take roughly a fifth. Broader study findings: Among the lowest levels of clonal expansion were found in partial responders at 0.1-3.0 mg/kg. There were, on average, more expanded clones in CD8+ T cells than in CD4+.

The chain carries TRBV4-3 and TRBJ2-7; D is perhaps TRBD1 (6 bases). The receptor was isolated from an adult with an advanced solid tumor such as melanoma, head and neck, liver or kidney cancer. The sequenced sample was CD4+ or CD8+ T cells sorted from blood, obtained in a trial of the OX40 agonist ivuxolimab. The CDR3, as DNA: TGCGCCAGCAGCCAAGGACAGGATTCCTACGAGCAGTACTTC. Protein product: CASSQGQDSYEQYF.